The entry below describes one TCR beta chain. Germline V gene data show CDR1 as SGHNT and CDR2 as YENEEA. Trimming left V 5 bases short and J 6 bases short, with 10 bases between. This CDR3 comprises 12 residues. The sample originates from a study of T cell clones after liver transplantation. This table comes from immunoSEQ multiplex PCR, and its TCRdb copy is limited to in-frame clones, with some not included. Here the sample spans roughly 70,000 clones, more than 75% being singletons. The sequence was collected from a human donor who received a liver transplant. The material was CD4+ T cells from blood, obtained before liver transplant. The chain couples TRBV11-3 to TRBJ1-1; D remains ambiguous. CDR3 DNA sequence: TGTGCCAGCAGCCACCAGAGAGCTGAAGCTTTCTTT. This codes for CASSHQRAEAFF.